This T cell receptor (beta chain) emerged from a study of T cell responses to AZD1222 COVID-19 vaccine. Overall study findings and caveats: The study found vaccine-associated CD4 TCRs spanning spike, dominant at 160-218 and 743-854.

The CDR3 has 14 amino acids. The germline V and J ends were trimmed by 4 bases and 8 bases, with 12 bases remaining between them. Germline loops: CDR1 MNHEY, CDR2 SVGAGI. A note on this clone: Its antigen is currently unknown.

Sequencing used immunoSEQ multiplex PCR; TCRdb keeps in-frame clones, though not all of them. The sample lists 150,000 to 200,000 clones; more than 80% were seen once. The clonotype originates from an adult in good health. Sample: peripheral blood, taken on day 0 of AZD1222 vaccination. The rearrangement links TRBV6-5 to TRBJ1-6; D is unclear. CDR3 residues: CASSWTLNDSPLHF. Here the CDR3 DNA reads TGTGCCAGCAGTTGGACCCTTAACGATTCACCCCTCCACTTT.